One sample yielded the 27 T cell receptor beta chains listed below, sequenced in a study of OX40 agonist ivuxolimab in advanced cancers. The table came from immunoSEQ multiplex PCR; TCRdb's copy has only in-frame clones and leaves some out. The table has nearly 65,000 clones, 91% seen once. Sequences were derived from CD4+ or CD8+ T cells sorted from blood, sampled in a trial of the OX40 agonist ivuxolimab. Receptors originate from an adult with an advanced solid tumor such as melanoma, head and neck, liver or kidney cancer.

The V call is TRBV6-5, the J call TRBJ1-4; 8 bases map to TRBD1. The CDR3 contains 14 residues. CDR1 and CDR2 (germline): MNHEY, SVGAGI. V gave up 6 bases and J gave up 5 bases; unmatched junction bases: 5. The CDR3 region is CASRWTGMNEKLFF. For the CDR3, the DNA is TGTGCCAGCAGATGGACAGGGATGAATGAAAAACTGTTTTTT.

This clone was found once. This chain uses TRBV28 with TRBJ2-3; tentatively, D is TRBD1 (5 bases). There are 14 residues in the CDR3. Germline-derived CDR1 and CDR2 are MDHEN and SYDVKM. The V and J ends lost 7 bases and 4 bases respectively, with 15 bases between them. The CDR3 loop reads CASTWGDGSDTQYF. DNA for the CDR3: TGTGCCAGCACCTGGGGCGATGGGTCAGATACGCAGTATTTT.

This clone appeared a single time. The chain carries TRBV5-6 and TRBJ1-6; 7 nucleotides line up with TRBD1. The CDR3 length is 15 residues. Germline V CDR1 and CDR2: SGHDT, YYEEEE. V shed 0 bases, J shed 11 bases, and the junction held 8 bases outside the gene matches. The DNA of the CDR3 is TGTGCCAGCAGCTTGGCCTGGACAGGAGCACCACCCCTCCACTTT. This encodes CASSLAWTGAPPLHF.

With respect to this clone: The sample has other DNA sequences that encode this CDR3 too. The chain uses TRBV7-8 and TRBJ2-1, with 9 bases lining up with TRBD2. V lost 1 base to trimming and J lost 4 bases; unmatched junction nucleotides: 2. Germline V gene sequence: CDR1 SGHVS, CDR2 FQNEAQ. The CDR3 has 15 amino acids. Written as DNA, the CDR3 is TGTGCCAGCAGCTTAGGGCTAGCGGGGTACAATGAGCAGTTCTTC. Amino acid sequence: CASSLGLAGYNEQFF.

This clone was detected only once. In nucleotides, the CDR3 is TGTGCCACCCGGGGCGAGGGGACTGAAGCTTTCTTT. Translated: CATRGEGTEAFF. V and J are TRBV27 and TRBJ1-1; a possible D gene is TRBD1 (5 bases). Germline V gene sequence: CDR1 MNHEY, CDR2 SMNVEV (reference sequence). V lost 10 bases and J 5 bases, leaving 14 bases between the germline ends. This CDR3 region has 12 residues.

This clone has only a few counts. The V gene is TRBV5-6, the J gene TRBJ1-6; the D is unclear. V was clipped by 1 base and J by 8 bases, with 4 bases between them. The germline gives CDR1 SGHDT, CDR2 YYEEEE. The CDR3 totals 12 residues. The CDR3 region has the DNA TGTGCCAGCAGCTTGAGTTATTCACCCCTCCACTTT. Its translation: CASSLSYSPLHF. Filled out from reference TRBV5-6 and TRBJ1-6, the complete variable domain reads DAGVTQSPTHLIKTRGQQVTLRCSPKSGHDTVSWYQQALGQGPQFIFQYYEEEERQRGNFPDRFSGHQFPNYSSELNVNALLLGDSALYLCASSLSYSPLHFGNGTRLTVT.

Only a few counts were recorded for this clone. V gene TRBV4-1 combines with J gene TRBJ1-5, with no clear D. The CDR3 has 13 residues. In germline, CDR1 is MGHRA, CDR2 YSYEKL. Deletions cut 4 bases from V and 3 bases from J, with 7 bases between. The CDR3 region has the DNA TGCGCCAGCAGCCTAGAGTCCAATCAGCCCCAGCATTTT. Translated: CASSLESNQPQHF.

This chain joins TRBV7-9 and TRBJ2-7; D remains unclear. CDR3 length equals 13 residues. V shed 0 bases and J shed 4 bases, with 7 bases lying between them. CDR1 and CDR2 from the germline V gene are SEHNR and FQNEAQ (reference sequence). This chain's CDR3 is CASSLASVYEQYF. CDR3 sequence (DNA): TGTGCCAGCAGCTTAGCTTCAGTTTACGAGCAGTACTTC.

The chain carries TRBV7-9 and TRBJ1-1, with a weak D call TRBD1 (6 bases). The CDR3 is 14 amino acids. The germline V gene encodes CDR1 SEHNR and CDR2 FQNEAQ (reference sequence). V was trimmed by 5 bases and J by 1 base, leaving 11 bases between them. CDR3 coding DNA: TGTGCCAGCAGCCTGGCAGGGGAGAACACTGAAGCTTTCTTT. Amino acids: CASSLAGENTEAFF.

The J gene is TRBJ2-3, the V gene TRBV14; D uncertain. Trimming pared 0 bases from V and 0 bases from J, leaving 13 bases between. CDR1 is SGHDN, CDR2 FVKESK, per germline. CDR3 length: 17 residues. The CDR3 region is CASSQEPWGQSTDTQYF. The CDR3 DNA reads TGTGCCAGCAGCCAAGAACCGTGGGGTCAAAGCACAGATACGCAGTATTTT.

Here the CDR3 reads CASSYLGQGTYEQYF. The CDR3, as DNA: TGTGCCAGCAGTTACCTCGGACAGGGAACCTACGAGCAGTACTTC. The chain combines TRBV6-6 with TRBJ2-7, with TRBD1 matching over 8 bases. The CDR3 runs to 15 residues. CDR1 and CDR2 from the germline V gene are MNHNY and SVGAGI (reference sequence). The junction had 5 bases not matched to a gene; V was cut back by 2 bases and J by 2 bases.

This clone was recorded only once. This chain joins TRBV5-8 and TRBJ1-1; D is possibly TRBD1 (5 bases). Germline assignment: CDR1 SGHTS and CDR2 YDEGEE. This CDR3 has 13 residues. V lost 4 bases to trimming and J lost 11 bases, with 18 bases between them. CDR3 sequence reads: CASSTRDDPRAFF. CDR3 nucleotides: TGTGCCAGCAGCACCCGGGACGACCCTAGGGCTTTCTTT.

This clone was found once. The V gene is TRBV28, the J gene TRBJ2-7; the D gene is possibly TRBD1 (7 bases). The CDR3 loop spans 12 amino acids. V was cut by 2 bases and J by 7 bases, with 9 bases left in between. CDR1 is MDHEN, CDR2 SYDVKM, per germline. The CDR3 sequence: CASSLAGGEQYF. In DNA, the CDR3 is TGTGCCAGCAGTTTAGCAGGGGGGGAGCAGTACTTC.

The J gene is TRBJ2-5, the V gene TRBV11-2; D not resolved. Trimming cost V 2 bases and J 13 bases, with 17 bases left between them. CDR1 SGHAT and CDR2 FQNNGV come from the germline V gene. This CDR3 region has 13 residues. CDR3 nucleotides: TGTGCCAGCAGCTTACCCCCCTACCCCCGGCGGTACTTC. This codes for CASSLPPYPRRYF. The full variable domain, completed using reference TRBV11-2 and TRBJ2-5, is EAGVAQSPRYKIIEKRQSVAFWCNPISGHATLYWYQQILGQGPKLLIQFQNNGVVDDSQLPKDRFSAERLKGVDSTLKIQPAKLEDSAVYLCASSLPPYPRRYFGPGTRLLVL.

The gene calls are TRBV6-5 and TRBJ2-1; 8 bases are shared with TRBD2. The germline V gene encodes CDR1 MNHEY and CDR2 SVGAGI. The length of the CDR3 is 15 residues. The ends lost 0 bases at V and 7 bases at J; junction bases unmatched: 5. The CDR3 loop reads CASSYSRVAGNEQFF. Here the CDR3 DNA reads TGTGCCAGCAGTTACTCGAGAGTAGCGGGGAATGAGCAGTTCTTC.

The chain links TRBV27 to TRBJ1-6; 7 nucleotides line up with TRBD1. This CDR3 is built from 17 residues. Trimming took 4 bases from V and 11 from J; bases not matched to a gene: 17. The germline V gene has CDR1 MNHEY and CDR2 SMNVEV (reference sequence). CDR3 sequence (DNA): TGTGCCAGCAGTTCCCCACTCCGTAGACAGGGTCGGACACCCCTCCACTTT. It is translated as CASSSPLRRQGRTPLHF.

The CDR3 DNA is TGTGCCAGCAGCTCCGGGAGTTCCTACAATGAGCAGTTCTTC. This codes for CASSSGSSYNEQFF. The chain recombines TRBV7-8 with TRBJ2-1; perhaps TRBD2 as D (6 bases). Germline CDR1 is SGHVS and CDR2 is FQNEAQ. The CDR3 consists of 14 residues. Trimming stripped 4 bases from V and 1 base from J, with 8 bases between.

In this sample, this clone turned up a few times. This rearrangement joins TRBV7-9 to TRBJ2-7; 7 bases fit TRBD2. J gave up 2 bases and V 5 bases, and 9 bases lay outside the gene matches. The germline V gene has CDR1 SEHNR and CDR2 FQNEAQ (reference sequence). The CDR3 covers 15 residues. CDR3 sequence: CASSHPLAETYEQYF. The CDR3 DNA is TGTGCCAGCAGCCATCCTCTAGCGGAGACCTACGAGCAGTACTTC.

The chain is built from TRBV5-1 and TRBJ2-7; 11 positions match TRBD2. This CDR3 spans 14 amino acids. Germline CDR1 SGHRS, CDR2 YFSETQ. J gave up 5 bases and V 2 bases, and 3 bases lay outside the gene matches. This CDR3 reads CASSFSGRAHEQYF. Here the CDR3 DNA reads TGCGCCAGCAGCTTTAGCGGGAGGGCGCACGAGCAGTACTTC. Using reference TRBV5-1 and TRBJ2-7 for the parts outside the CDR3, the full variable domain is KAGVTQTPRYLIKTRGQQVTLSCSPISGHRSVSWYQQTPGQGLQFLFEYFSETQRNKGNFPGRFSGRQFSNSRSEMNVSTLELGDSALYLCASSFSGRAHEQYFGPGTRLTVT.

This clone has only one observation. The chain uses TRBV28 and TRBJ2-7; either TRBD1 or TRBD2 may fit D (5 bases each). Per the germline V gene, CDR1 is MDHEN and CDR2 is SYDVKM. The germline V and J ends were trimmed by 6 bases and 0 bases, with 9 bases remaining between them. This CDR3 has 13 amino acids. The CDR3 region is CASSGAFSYEQYV. CDR3 bases: TGTGCCAGCAGCGGGGCCTTCTCCTACGAGCAGTACGTC.

With respect to this clone: This CDR3 is also generated by other DNA sequences in the sample. Written as DNA, the CDR3 is TGTGCCAGCAGTGACTCGGGGGGCGCAGATACGCAGTATTTT. Its translation: CASSDSGGADTQYF. The rearrangement uses TRBV6-4 and TRBJ2-3; D could derive from TRBD1 or TRBD2 (6 bases each). Trimming shortened V by 0 bases and J by 4 bases, and 8 bases separated the two germline ends. Germline V gene data show CDR1 as MRHNA and CDR2 as SNTAGT. The CDR3 contains 14 residues.

This sequence joins TRBV10-3 and TRBJ1-1, with D unresolved. The CDR3 is 13 amino acids. V lost 0 bases, J lost 7 bases, and 9 bases lay in between. The germline V gene has CDR1 ENHRY and CDR2 SYGVKD. In DNA, the CDR3 is TGTGCCATCAGTGAGTCGATATCCCTTGAAGCTTTCTTT. The encoded protein is CAISESISLEAFF.

Notes on this clone: The junction departs from germline at one end; a sequencing error may be responsible. The V call is TRBV29-1, the J call TRBJ1-5; D unresolved. This CDR3 contains 12 residues. The germline V gene encodes CDR1 SQVTM and CDR2 ANQGSEA. The CDR3 nucleotides read TGCAGCGTTAAAGATAGCAATCAGCCCCAGCATTTT. Translating gives CSVKDSNQPQHF.

The rearrangement joins TRBV2 to TRBJ2-1; the match to TRBD2 covers 8 bases. From germline, CDR1 is SNHLY and CDR2 FYNNEI. The V gene end was trimmed by 3 bases and the J gene end by 4 bases; junction bases not matched to a gene: 2. CDR3 length equals 14 residues. In nucleotides, the CDR3 is TGTGCCAGCAGTGAGGGCGGGAGGTACAATGAGCAGTTCTTC. Encoded protein: CASSEGGRYNEQFF.

The CDR3 is CASSMRAGGPYEQYF. The CDR3 nucleotides are TGTGCCAGCAGCATGAGAGCGGGAGGTCCTTACGAGCAGTACTTC. This chain connects TRBV9 to TRBJ2-7; TRBD2 matches 9 bases. CDR1 and CDR2 (germline): SGDLS, YYNGEE. The length of the CDR3 is 15 residues. The V gene end was trimmed by 4 bases and the J gene end by 4 bases; junction bases not matched to a gene: 9.

J is TRBJ1-4 and V is TRBV4-1; possible D gene TRBD1, 5 bases. Trimming left V 1 base short and J 12 bases short, with 9 bases between. The CDR3 is 12 amino acids. The germline V gene encodes CDR1 MGHRA and CDR2 YSYEKL. CDR3: CASSQGGGELFF. In nucleotides, the CDR3 is TGCGCCAGCAGCCAAGGAGGAGGGGAACTGTTTTTT.

Written as DNA, the CDR3 is TGTGCCAGCAGCCTGGGGACGGATCCTAATGAAAAACTGTTTTTT. Amino acids: CASSLGTDPNEKLFF. The V gene is TRBV7-8, the J gene TRBJ1-4; TRBD1 is a possible D gene (5 bases). In germline, CDR1 is SGHVS, CDR2 FQNEAQ. The CDR3 loop spans 15 amino acids. Trimming removed 5 bases at V and 3 bases at J, with 13 bases between.